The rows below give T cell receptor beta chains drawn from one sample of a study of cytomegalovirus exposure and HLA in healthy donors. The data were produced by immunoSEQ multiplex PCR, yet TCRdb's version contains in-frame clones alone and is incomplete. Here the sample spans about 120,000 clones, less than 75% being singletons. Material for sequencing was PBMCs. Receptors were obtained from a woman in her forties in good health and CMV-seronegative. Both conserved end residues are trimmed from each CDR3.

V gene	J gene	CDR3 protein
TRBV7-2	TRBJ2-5	ASSLPWAETQY
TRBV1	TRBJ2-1	TSSQDLSRDSYNEQF
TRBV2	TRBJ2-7	ASSEGWGTSGRSTYEQY
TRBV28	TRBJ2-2	ASRARQGITGELF
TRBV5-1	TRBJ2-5	ASSLWSSGEETQY
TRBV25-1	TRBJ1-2	ASSLSAVYGYT
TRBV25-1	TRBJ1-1	ASSEYAQAEAF
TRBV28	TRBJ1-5	ASRTGLQPQH
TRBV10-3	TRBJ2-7	AISPAGGKAYEQY
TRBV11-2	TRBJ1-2	ASSLDLGPRGYT
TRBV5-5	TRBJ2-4	ASSLDEELAKNIQY
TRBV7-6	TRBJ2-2	ASSEWGAGELF
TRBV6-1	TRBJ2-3	ASSEAGGGVDTQY
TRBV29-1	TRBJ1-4	SVALATNEKLF
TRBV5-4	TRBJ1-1	ASSSPDNPEAF
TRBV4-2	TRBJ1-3	ASSLWGVGNTIY
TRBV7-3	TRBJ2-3	ASSLGTSGGTDTQY
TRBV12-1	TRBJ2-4	ASSPVGTAGPRGNIQY
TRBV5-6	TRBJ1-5	ASSLAGGDQPQH
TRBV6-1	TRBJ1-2	ASSTQGIRNGYT
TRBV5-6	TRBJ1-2	ASRRGPSYGYT
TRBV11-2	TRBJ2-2	ASSLETGFARELF
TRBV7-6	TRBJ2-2	ASSLASGGELF
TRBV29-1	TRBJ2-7	SGPRKEEVGEQY
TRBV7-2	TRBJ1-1	ASSLVGTGGPEAF
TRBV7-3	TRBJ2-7	ASSLWGGTGGYEQY
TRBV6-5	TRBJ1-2	ASSYRDRGYGYT
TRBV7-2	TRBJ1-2	ASSSYEPQDYGYT
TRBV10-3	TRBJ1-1	AISESTGGTEAF
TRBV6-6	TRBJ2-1	ASSYSGLDSYNEQF
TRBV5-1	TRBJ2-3	ASSWGNRGSTDTQY
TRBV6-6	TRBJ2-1	ASSYFVTRGYNEQF
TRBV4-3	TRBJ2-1	ASSFKGTSAYNEQF
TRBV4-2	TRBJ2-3	ASSQDSSGSTDTQY
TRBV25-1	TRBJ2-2	ASSESQGANTGELF
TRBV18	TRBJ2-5	ASSPLTVHQETQY
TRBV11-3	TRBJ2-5	ASSPGTSGFQETQY
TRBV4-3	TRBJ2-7	ASSQATGAYEQY
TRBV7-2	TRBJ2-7	ASSSATGSYEQY
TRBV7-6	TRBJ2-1	ASVASGSSYNEQF
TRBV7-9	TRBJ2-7	ASNARDSDEQY
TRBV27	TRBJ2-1	ASKGQGTNEQF
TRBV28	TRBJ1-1	ASGHRGLTSEAF
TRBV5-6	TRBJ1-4	ASSLVGQDTGTMF
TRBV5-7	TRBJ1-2	ASSLGGGDYGYT
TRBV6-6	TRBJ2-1	ASSYSIANEQF
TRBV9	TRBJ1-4	ASSSRPGGGEKLF